Shown below are 13 T cell receptor beta chains from a single sample sequenced in a study of shared clonotypes between healthy human individuals. The assay was immunoSEQ multiplex PCR, and TCRdb's table has in-frame clones only and misses some. The sample lists about 360,000 clones, around 70% occurring once. The sequenced sample was memory CD4+ T cells sorted from blood. Indicated subset: CD45RA-negative fraction. The receptor source for this set is a man aged 25-45 years in good health.

CDR3 DNA sequence: TGTGCCAGCAGCCCTAGACCGGGGGGCACCGGGGAGCTGTTTTTT. This gives the protein CASSPRPGGTGELFF. V usage is TRBV6-5 and J usage is TRBJ2-2; 7 nucleotides align to TRBD2. CDR1 is MNHEY and CDR2 is SVGAGI in the germline V gene. This CDR3 is 15 amino acids long. The junction had 8 bases not matched to a gene; V was cut back by 6 bases and J by 4 bases.

The chain recombines TRBV10-1 with TRBJ2-2; the D gene is possibly TRBD1 (6 bases). Per germline, CDR1 WNHNN and CDR2 SYGVQD (reference sequence). The CDR3 spans 13 residues. V was pared by 2 bases and J by 9 bases, with 10 bases between. The CDR3 sequence is CASSEPQGRELFF. The CDR3 nucleotides read TGCGCCAGCAGTGAGCCCCAGGGGAGGGAGCTGTTTTTT.

The chain joins TRBV12-5 to TRBJ2-1; 13 positions match TRBD2. The CDR3 length is 15 residues. Germline CDR1 is LGHNT and CDR2 is FRNRAP. J was trimmed by 5 bases and V by 7 bases; bases with no gene match: 5. The CDR3 coding sequence is TGTGCTAGTGCCGACGGACTAGCGGGGGACAATGAGCAGTTCTTC. It specifies CASADGLAGDNEQFF. The entire variable domain, with the rest obtained from reference TRBV12-5 and TRBJ2-1, is as follows: DARVTQTPRHKVTEMGQEVTMRCQPILGHNTVFWYRQTMMQGLELLAYFRNRAPLDDSGMPKDRFSAEMPDATLATLKIQPSEPRDSAVYFCASADGLAGDNEQFFGPGTRLTVL.

This clone has a single count. The same CDR3 can be traced to other DNA sequences in this sample. This chain connects TRBV14 to TRBJ1-2; D may be TRBD1 (6 bases). This CDR3 is built from 14 residues. V lost 0 bases to trimming and J lost 4 bases, with 9 bases between them. Germline V gene lookup returns CDR1 SGHDN and CDR2 FVKESK. CDR3 in amino acids: CASSQDLGGYGYTF. In DNA, the CDR3 is TGTGCCAGCAGCCAAGATTTAGGGGGCTATGGCTACACCTTC.

This chain links TRBV10-2 with TRBJ1-3, with D maybe TRBD1 (6 bases). This CDR3 spans 14 amino acids. Trimming pared 8 bases from V and 3 bases from J, leaving 14 bases between. Germline CDR1 is WSHSY and CDR2 is SAAADI. This CDR3 reads CASGGGRGGNTIYF. The CDR3 region has the DNA TGCGCCAGCGGCGGGGGGCGAGGTGGAAACACCATATATTTT.

V usage is TRBV18 and J usage is TRBJ2-2, with D maybe TRBD2 (6 bases). This CDR3 has 18 amino acids. Germline assignment: CDR1 KGHSH and CDR2 LQKENI. Between the trimmed V and J ends, which lost 1 base and 2 bases, there was a span of 17 bases. The CDR3 is CASSPQSLAALNTGELFF. The DNA of the CDR3 is TGTGCCAGCTCACCACAATCCTTAGCGGCCCTAAACACCGGGGAGCTGTTTTTT.

V gene TRBV11-3 combines with J gene TRBJ2-1; the D gene is possibly TRBD2 (7 bases). The CDR3 has 17 residues. The germline CDR1 and CDR2 sequences are SGHNT and YENEEA. V was cut by 5 bases and J by 4 bases, with 21 bases left in between. CDR3 region: CASSPNREGGEYNEQFF. CDR3 nucleotide sequence: TGTGCCAGCAGCCCGAACAGGGAGGGGGGAGAGTACAATGAGCAGTTCTTC.

The V call is TRBV19, the J call TRBJ2-7; D gene ambiguous. V lost 3 bases, J lost 0 bases, and 3 bases lay in between. Germline CDR1 is LNHDA and CDR2 is SQIVND (reference sequence). This CDR3 has 12 residues. The CDR3 bases are TGTGCCAGTAGTATGAGCTCCTACGAGCAGTACTTC. Protein sequence: CASSMSSYEQYF.

This clone showed up many times. This rearrangement joins TRBV18 to TRBJ2-7; 13 bases fit TRBD2. Per germline, CDR1 KGHSH and CDR2 LQKENI. Unmatched junction bases numbered 5, after V lost 3 bases and J lost 6 bases. The CDR3 is 15 residues long. The CDR3 bases are TGTGCCAGCTCACCCGGGACTAGCGGGAACTCCGAGCAGTACTTC. The encoded protein is CASSPGTSGNSEQYF.

About this clone itself: At the DNA level, this CDR3 is encoded by other sequences in the same sample as well. The chain is built from TRBV5-1 and TRBJ2-7; possibly TRBD2 for D (6 bases). Trimming left V 4 bases short and J 1 base short, with 15 bases between. Per germline, CDR1 SGHRS and CDR2 YFSETQ. The CDR3 contains 15 residues. The CDR3 is CASSLRGDFSYEQYF. The CDR3, as DNA: TGCGCCAGCAGCCTTCGAGGGGACTTTTCCTACGAGCAGTACTTC.

V is TRBV6-5 and J is TRBJ2-7; D is possibly TRBD2 (5 bases). The CDR3 is made up of 14 amino acids. V shed 6 bases and J shed 5 bases, with 17 bases lying between them. The germline V gene has CDR1 MNHEY and CDR2 SVGAGI. The CDR3 DNA follows: TGTGCCAGCAGGCCCTCAGGTGCGGGCGACGAGCAGTACTTC. This codes for CASRPSGAGDEQYF.

This clone was found a few times. The V call is TRBV30, the J call TRBJ2-5; no definite D call. The CDR3 runs to 11 residues. Trimming left V 4 bases short and J 3 bases short, with 6 bases between. Germline CDR1 is GTSNPN and CDR2 is SVGIG (reference sequence). The chain's CDR3 is CAWKQEETQYF. Here the CDR3 DNA reads TGTGCCTGGAAACAAGAAGAGACCCAGTACTTC.

For the CDR3, the DNA is TGTGCCCCAAACTGGAGGCAGGGCACTGAAGCTTTCTTT. Translation gives CAPNWRQGTEAFF. J is TRBJ1-1 and V is TRBV18, with D perhaps TRBD1 (5 bases). The ends were cut back, 11 bases at V and 4 bases at J, with 17 bases in the middle. CDR3 length equals 13 residues. CDR1 and CDR2 from the germline V gene are KGHSH and LQKENI.